One T cell receptor beta chain is described in this entry. These data are taken from a study of cytomegalovirus exposure and HLA in healthy donors. Per the germline V gene, CDR1 is SGHTA and CDR2 is FQGTGA. There are 14 residues in the CDR3. J lost 5 bases, V lost 3 bases, and 3 bases had no gene match. 13 Jbeta primers and 60 Vbeta primers were used for the PCR. Libraries were prepared by immunoSEQ multiplex PCR; TCRdb keeps only in-frame clonotypes and omits some of them. The table has about 130,000 clones, roughly 88% seen once. Sequenced material: PBMCs. The receptor's source is a boy between 10 and 17 years old in good health and CMV-seronegative. The chain is built from TRBV7-3 and TRBJ2-1, with TRBD1 identical over 8 bases. DNA of the CDR3: TGTGCCAGCAGCTTCGGACAGGGCCACAATGAGCAGTTCTTC. It yields the protein CASSFGQGHNEQFF.